This is a list of T cell receptor beta chains from one sample in a study of neurological immune-mediated disorders. TCRdb redid the calling of the 5' RACE reads with MiXCR, one entry per CDR3 protein. The sample lists under 130,000 distinct CDR3 sequences, about 10% occurring once. Sequencing used PBMCs. The receptors shown here come from a female donor with HTLV-1-associated myelopathy (HAM/TSP). Both conserved end residues are part of each CDR3.

>TRBV5-1|TRBJ1-1
CASSFTGAVYTEAFF
>TRBV29-1|TRBJ2-2
CSVEEVSGGHTGELFF
>TRBV12-3/TRBV12-4|TRBJ1-1
CASSTNVQYTEAFF
>TRBV12-3/TRBV12-4|TRBJ2-1
CATSRGLEQFF
>TRBV2|TRBJ2-1
CASRAGTGENNEQFF
>TRBV28|TRBJ1-2
CASSFITTYGYTF
>TRBV27|TRBJ2-7
CASKGLAGLSSYEQYF
>TRBV2|TRBJ1-5
CASRTGQGAGQPQHF
>TRBV21-1|TRBJ1-6
CASSTGTGVNSPLHF
>TRBV4-1|TRBJ2-7
CASSPGQYYEQYF
>TRBV29-1|TRBJ2-2
CSASPSGGRRNTGELFF
>TRBV14|TRBJ1-4
CASSQGTGRGEKLFF
>TRBV2|TRBJ2-7
CASFIRTVGTYEQYF
>TRBV5-1|TRBJ2-1
CASSLRQGNNEQFF
>TRBV12-3/TRBV12-4|TRBJ1-1
CASTAVNPNTEAFF
>TRBV20-1|TRBJ2-3
CSARPDTDTQYF
>TRBV20-1|TRBJ2-7
CSARSFYYEQYF
>TRBV6-6|TRBJ2-1
CASSYSERGSSYNEQFF
>TRBV5-1|TRBJ1-1
CASSSDTEAFF
>TRBV20-1|TRBJ2-2
CSARDVRVGTGELFF
>TRBV18|TRBJ1-5
CASSPSIQGDQPQHF
>TRBV7-9|TRBJ2-3
CASSPLARRTDTQYF
>TRBV11-3|TRBJ1-1
CASSFVRQKGGHHEAFF
>TRBV7-2|TRBJ2-7
CASSIGRGVEQYF
>TRBV7-9|TRBJ1-1
CASSLLEAAEAFF
>TRBV10-3|TRBJ1-2
CAISEPSTTRFYGYTF
>TRBV20-1|TRBJ1-4
CSDDREEEKLFF
>TRBV2|TRBJ2-1
CASSPGGTYNEQFF
>TRBV3-1|TRBJ2-3
CASSQDVVTTDTQYF
>TRBV5-1|TRBJ2-6
CASSLVSAGGLSGANVLTF
>TRBV2|TRBJ2-7
CASRVGQAGEQYF
>TRBV29-1|TRBJ2-1
CSGALMRNEQFF
>TRBV6-6|TRBJ2-5
CASSYMAIGGSAQYF
>TRBV10-3|TRBJ1-1
CAIKQQGNTEAFF
>TRBV7-9|TRBJ2-1
CASSSQPQGNEQFF
>TRBV5-1|TRBJ1-2
CASSLSLPGDGYTF
>TRBV6-6|TRBJ2-7
CASSSLHAGTYEQYF
>TRBV20-1|TRBJ2-5
CSVESPGETQYF
>TRBV5-1|TRBJ1-1
CASSLEGRGSTEAFF
>TRBV20-1|TRBJ1-6
CSARDTSRGGWTPLHF
>TRBV10-3|TRBJ2-1
CAISESGTGMDEQFF
>TRBV5-1|TRBJ2-3
CASRPSGQRNPDTQYF
>TRBV20-1|TRBJ1-3
CSATTGVGNTIYF
>TRBV7-9|TRBJ2-3
CASSFRGGSKGDTQYF
>TRBV5-1|TRBJ2-3
CASSLSPGGPTSTDTQYF
>TRBV4-1|TRBJ2-5
CASSFALAGEETQYF
>TRBV18|TRBJ2-5
CASSPAIMTGGETQYF
>TRBV15|TRBJ2-6
CATSGGGSGANVLTF
>TRBV28|TRBJ2-1
CASSFTSGGVNEQFF
>TRBV13|TRBJ1-2
CASSNAGLSGCTF
>TRBV20-1|TRBJ2-7
CSARRGTLLYEQYF
>TRBV6-1|TRBJ2-7
CASEWTSSYEQYF
>TRBV29-1|TRBJ2-2
CSVEDFRRQGYTGELFF
>TRBV5-1|TRBJ2-2
CASSLAGRGTGELFF
>TRBV5-1|TRBJ2-2
CASSLVGTSVPGELFF